This T cell receptor beta chain was sequenced for a study of tumor-infiltrating lymphocytes in primary liver carcinoma. The investigators made TCR beta cDNA from approximately 510 ng total RNA, using a constant-region primer. Investigators got TCR beta libraries out of three nested multiplex PCR rounds, done with slightly modified ARM-PCR. A C-beta reverse primer and TRBV1-TRBV30 forward primers served in each of the first two PCR rounds, at 9 to 11 cycles apiece. TCRdb reprocessed the multiplex PCR reads with MiXCR, giving one entry per CDR3 protein. The sample consists of about 310,000 distinct CDR3 sequences, around three fifths of them appearing once. Whole-study results and caveats: It was in tumors, not blood, that the top-250-clone fraction was significantly higher (p = 0.039).

Germline DNA was also extracted, while the blood RNA originated from unsorted whole blood. Comment on this clonotype: What it recognizes is unknown.

CDR1 and CDR2 from the germline V gene are MGHRA and YSYEKL. The V and J ends lost 0 bases and 2 bases respectively, with 8 bases between them. The length of the CDR3 is 14 residues. The chain uses TRBV4-1 and TRBJ2-7; TRBD1 is a possible D gene (5 bases). This clonotype was obtained from a woman between 25 and 40 years old with primary liver carcinoma and hepatitis B virus infection. Source material: peripheral blood. CDR3 DNA: TGCGCCAGCAGCCAAGACGAGACAGCCTACGAGCAGTACTTC. This gives the protein CASSQDETAYEQYF.